This TCR beta chain comes out of a study of blood T cell repertoires in COVID-19. This clone was recorded only once. Using immunoSEQ multiplex PCR, the repertoire was profiled, and TCRdb retains in-frame clones only, with some absent. The sample lists hundreds of thousands of clones, 89% occurring once. Trimming cost V 8 bases and J 0 bases, with 16 bases left between them. The germline V gene encodes CDR1 LNHDA and CDR2 SQIVND (reference sequence). The CDR3 runs 16 residues. This clonotype originated in a man between 18 and 35 years old with COVID-19, enrolled during active disease. What was sequenced was peripheral blood. This sequence joins TRBV19 and TRBJ1-4, with unresolved D. The CDR3 reads CASAGRSGATNEKLFF. The CDR3 DNA is TGTGCCAGTGCTGGCCGTTCCGGGGCAACTAATGAAAAACTGTTTTTT.